Described below is a single T cell receptor beta chain sequence and its context. The antigen remains unidentified. Treatment noted: oral pan-JAK inhibitor, 5-10 mg twice daily. Lesional scalp tissue (obtained by punch biopsy) and peripheral blood were collected from alopecia areata patients. Investigators sorted PBMCs to obtain both CD4+ and CD8+ T cells. After removal of 4 bases from V and 4 bases from J, the junction contained 6 bases not matched to a gene. The V gene's germline CDR1 is SQVTM and CDR2 ANQGSEA. The length of the CDR3 is 14 residues. The record originates from a study of CD8+ T cells in alopecia areata. On the study more broadly: Those patients who were treated received oral tofacitinib, which was given at 5 to 10 mg twice daily for moderate-to-severe alopecia areata. Overall study findings and caveats: Clonality in lesional scalp, especially alopecia totalis/universalis, exceeded that of normal scalp.

RNA extraction was followed by reverse transcription into cDNA, which acted as the sequencing template. The protocol was immunoSEQ multiplex PCR, while the TCRdb copy is restricted to in-frame clones and leaves out a portion. The table includes 120,000 or so clones, 61% detected once. This clonotype was obtained from a human donor with alopecia areata. This sequence joins TRBV29-1 and TRBJ2-2; TRBD2 matches 7 bases. The specimen comprised CD4+ T cells sorted from blood, sampled at week 4, from a patient treated with tofacitinib. The CDR3 sequence is CSVVAGVRTGELFF. In DNA, the CDR3 is TGCAGCGTTGTGGCGGGAGTCCGCACCGGGGAGCTGTTTTTT.